The entry that follows covers one T cell receptor beta chain sequence. The antigen is unknown. A read error is possible here, since a much larger clone lies one base away. The record originates from a study of molecular identifiers for immune sequencing clone quantification. The study, taken as a whole, reports: Over 97% of CMV-specific effector molecules, but under 1% of naive ones, were in clones above 20 copies.

Germline CDR1 and CDR2: MNHEY and SVGAGI. This CDR3 region has 11 residues. Using its own MiXCR run on the PCR reads, TCRdb lists one record per CDR3 protein. Counted here are over 300,000 distinct CDR3 sequences, about 22% occurring once; the ten biggest clones make up 0.65% to 0.75%. The sequencing input was naive CD8+ T cells from blood, with Jurkat cell RNA spiked in. This sample's subset: FACS-sorted CD8+CD4-CCR7+CD45RA+ naive T cells. The TCR was taken from a human donor in good health. Some libraries in this study had Jurkat cell RNA spiked in. The chain has TRBV6-5 and TRBJ1-1; D perhaps matches TRBD1 (5 bases). CDR3 loop: CASCYGARAFF. CDR3 nucleotides: TGTGCCAGCTGTTATGGGGCTAGAGCTTTCTTT.